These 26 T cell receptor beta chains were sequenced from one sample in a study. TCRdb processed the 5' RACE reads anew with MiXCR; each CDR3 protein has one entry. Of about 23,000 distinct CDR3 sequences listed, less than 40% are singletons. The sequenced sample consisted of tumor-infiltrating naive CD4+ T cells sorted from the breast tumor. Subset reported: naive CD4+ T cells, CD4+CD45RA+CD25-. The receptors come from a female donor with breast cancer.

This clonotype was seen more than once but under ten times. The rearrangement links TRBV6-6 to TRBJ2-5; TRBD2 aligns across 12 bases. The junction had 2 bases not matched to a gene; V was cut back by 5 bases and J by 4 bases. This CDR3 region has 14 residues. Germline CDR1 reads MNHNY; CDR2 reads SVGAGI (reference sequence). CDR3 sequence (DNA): TGTGCCAGCAGTCCACTAGCGGGAGGAGAGACCCAGTACTTC. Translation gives CASSPLAGGETQYF.

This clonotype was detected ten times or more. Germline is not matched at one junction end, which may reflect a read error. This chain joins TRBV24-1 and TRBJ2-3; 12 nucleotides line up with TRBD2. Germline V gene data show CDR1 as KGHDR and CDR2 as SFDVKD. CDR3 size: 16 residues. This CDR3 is CATSDPTSGSRDTQYF. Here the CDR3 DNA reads TGTGCCACCAGTGACCCGACTAGCGGGAGCAGAGATACGCAGTATTTT.

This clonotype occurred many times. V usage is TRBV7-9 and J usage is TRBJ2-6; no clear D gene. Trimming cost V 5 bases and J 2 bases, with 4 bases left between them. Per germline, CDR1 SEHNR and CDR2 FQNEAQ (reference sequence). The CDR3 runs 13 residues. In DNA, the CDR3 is TGTGCCAGCAGCCCTGCTGGGGCCAACGTCCTGACTTTC. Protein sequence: CASSPAGANVLTF.

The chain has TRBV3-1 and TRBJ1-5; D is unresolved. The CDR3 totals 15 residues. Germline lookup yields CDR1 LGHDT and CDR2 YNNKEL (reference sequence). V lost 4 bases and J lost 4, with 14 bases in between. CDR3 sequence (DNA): TGTGCCAGCAGCCCTCGATTTGTCGTGAATCAGCCCCAGCATTTT. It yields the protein CASSPRFVVNQPQHF.

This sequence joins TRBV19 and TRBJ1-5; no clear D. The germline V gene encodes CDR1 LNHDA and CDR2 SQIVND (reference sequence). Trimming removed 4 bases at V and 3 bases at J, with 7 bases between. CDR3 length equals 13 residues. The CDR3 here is CASSTGFNQPQHF. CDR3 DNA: TGTGCCAGTAGTACGGGATTCAATCAGCCCCAGCATTTT.

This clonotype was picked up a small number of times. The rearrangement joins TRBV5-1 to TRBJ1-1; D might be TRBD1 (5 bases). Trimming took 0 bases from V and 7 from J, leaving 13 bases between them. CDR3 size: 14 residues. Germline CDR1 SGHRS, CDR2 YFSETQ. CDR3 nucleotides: TGCGCCAGCAGCTTGGCGGCAGGGATGGGTGAAGCTTTCTTT. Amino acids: CASSLAAGMGEAFF.

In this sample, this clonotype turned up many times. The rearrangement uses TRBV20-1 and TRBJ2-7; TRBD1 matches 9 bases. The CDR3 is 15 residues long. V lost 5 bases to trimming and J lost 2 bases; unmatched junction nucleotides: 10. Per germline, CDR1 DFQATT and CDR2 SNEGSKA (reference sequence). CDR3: CSAFQPGQGTYEQYF. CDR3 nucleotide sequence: TGCAGTGCTTTCCAACCGGGACAGGGCACCTACGAGCAGTACTTC.

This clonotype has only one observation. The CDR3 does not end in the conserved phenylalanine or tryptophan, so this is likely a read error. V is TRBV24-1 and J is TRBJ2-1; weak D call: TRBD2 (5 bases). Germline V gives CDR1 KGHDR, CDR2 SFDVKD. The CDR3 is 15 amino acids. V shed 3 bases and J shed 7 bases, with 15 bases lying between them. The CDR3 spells CATSDQTIRRNEQFL. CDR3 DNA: TGTGCCACCAGTGATCAGACTATCCGTAGGAATGAGCAGTTCCTC.

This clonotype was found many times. The CDR3 is CAFSGRTATDTQYF. The CDR3 bases are TGTGCCTTTAGCGGGCGGACCGCCACAGATACGCAGTATTTT. The chain carries TRBV7-9 and TRBJ2-3, with 7 bases that match TRBD2. V trimming: 11 bases; J trimming: 2 bases; junction bases outside the gene matches: 10. CDR3 length: 14 amino acids. Germline V lookup: CDR1 SEHNR, CDR2 FQNEAQ (reference sequence).

CDR3 DNA sequence: TGTGCCAGCAGCTCCGGGACAGGGGACCCCGAGCAGTACTTC. Translation gives CASSSGTGDPEQYF. The V call is TRBV7-3, the J call TRBJ2-7; 10 bases line up with TRBD1. The CDR3 contains 14 residues. After removal of 4 bases from V and 6 bases from J, the junction contained 6 bases not matched to a gene. The germline V gene has CDR1 SGHTA and CDR2 FQGTGA.

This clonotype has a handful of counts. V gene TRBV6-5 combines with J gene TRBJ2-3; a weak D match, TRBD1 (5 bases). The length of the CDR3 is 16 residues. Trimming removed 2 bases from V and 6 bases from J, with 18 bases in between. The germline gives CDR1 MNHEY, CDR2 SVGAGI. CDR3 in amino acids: CASSYDLGPGVDTQYF. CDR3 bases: TGTGCCAGCAGTTACGACTTGGGGCCAGGAGTGGATACGCAGTATTTT.

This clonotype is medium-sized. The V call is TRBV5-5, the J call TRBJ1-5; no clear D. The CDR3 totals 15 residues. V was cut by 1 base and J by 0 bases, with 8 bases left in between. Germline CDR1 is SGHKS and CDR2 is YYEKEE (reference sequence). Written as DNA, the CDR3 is TGTGCCAGCAGCTTGACGGATTATAGCAATCAGCCCCAGCATTTT. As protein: CASSLTDYSNQPQHF. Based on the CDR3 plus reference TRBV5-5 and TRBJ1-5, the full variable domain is DAGVTQSPTHLIKTRGQQVTLRCSPISGHKSVSWYQQVLGQGPQFIFQYYEKEERGRGNFPDRFSARQFPNYSSELNVNALLLGDSALYLCASSLTDYSNQPQHFGDGTRLSIL.

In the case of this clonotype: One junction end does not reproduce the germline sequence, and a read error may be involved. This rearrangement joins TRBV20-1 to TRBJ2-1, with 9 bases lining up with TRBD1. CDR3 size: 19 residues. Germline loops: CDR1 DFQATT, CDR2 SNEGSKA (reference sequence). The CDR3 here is CSALIPNRGQEEGYNELFF. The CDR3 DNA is TGCAGTGCCCTTATTCCAAACAGGGGGCAGGAGGAAGGGTACAATGAGCTGTTCTTC.

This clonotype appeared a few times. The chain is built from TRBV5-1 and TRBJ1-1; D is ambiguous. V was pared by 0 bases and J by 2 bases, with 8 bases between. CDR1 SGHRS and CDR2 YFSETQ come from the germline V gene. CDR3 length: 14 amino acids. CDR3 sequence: CASSLVNINTEAFF. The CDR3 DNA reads TGCGCCAGCAGCTTGGTCAATATCAACACTGAAGCTTTCTTT.

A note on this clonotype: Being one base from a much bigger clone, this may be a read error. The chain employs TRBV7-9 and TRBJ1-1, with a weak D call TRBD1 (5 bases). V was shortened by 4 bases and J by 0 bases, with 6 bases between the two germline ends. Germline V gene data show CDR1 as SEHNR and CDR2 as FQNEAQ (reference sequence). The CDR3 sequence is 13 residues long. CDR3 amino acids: CASSSGVNTEAFF. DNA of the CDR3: TGTGCCAGCAGCTCGGGGGTGAACACTGAAGCTTTCTTT.

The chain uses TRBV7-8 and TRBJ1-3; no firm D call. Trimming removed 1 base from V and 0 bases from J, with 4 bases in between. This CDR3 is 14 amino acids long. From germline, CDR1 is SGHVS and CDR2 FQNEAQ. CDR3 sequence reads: CASSLVVSGNTIYF. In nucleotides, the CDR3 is TGTGCCAGCAGCTTAGTAGTCTCTGGAAACACCATATATTTT.

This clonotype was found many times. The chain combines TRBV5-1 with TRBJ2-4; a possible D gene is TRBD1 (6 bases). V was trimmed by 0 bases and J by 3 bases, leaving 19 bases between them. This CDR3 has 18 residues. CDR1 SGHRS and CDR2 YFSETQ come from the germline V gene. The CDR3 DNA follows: TGCGCCAGCAGCTTGGCCTTAGGACAGCCTGGGAGCAAAAACATTCAGTACTTC. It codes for CASSLALGQPGSKNIQYF.

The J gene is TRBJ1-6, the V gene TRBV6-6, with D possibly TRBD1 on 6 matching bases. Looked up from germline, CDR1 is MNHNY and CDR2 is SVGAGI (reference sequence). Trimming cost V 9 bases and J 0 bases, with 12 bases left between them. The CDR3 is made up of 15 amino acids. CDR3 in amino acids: CASTGGYSYNSPLHF. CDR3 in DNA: TGTGCCAGTACGGGGGGCTACTCCTATAATTCACCCCTCCACTTT.

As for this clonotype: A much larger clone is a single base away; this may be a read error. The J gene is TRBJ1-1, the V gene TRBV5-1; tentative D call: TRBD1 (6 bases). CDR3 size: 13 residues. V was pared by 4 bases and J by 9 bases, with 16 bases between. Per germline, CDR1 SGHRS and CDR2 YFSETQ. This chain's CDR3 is CASSPRAGEKAFF. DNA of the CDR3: TGCGCCAGCAGCCCCCGCGCAGGGGAGAAAGCTTTCTTT.

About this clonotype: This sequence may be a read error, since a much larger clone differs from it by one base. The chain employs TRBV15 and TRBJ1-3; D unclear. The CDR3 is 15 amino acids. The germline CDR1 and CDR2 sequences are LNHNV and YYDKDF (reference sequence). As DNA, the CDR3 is TGTGCCACCAGCAGAGATCCGACCTCTGGAAGCACCATATATTTT. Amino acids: CATSRDPTSGSTIYF.

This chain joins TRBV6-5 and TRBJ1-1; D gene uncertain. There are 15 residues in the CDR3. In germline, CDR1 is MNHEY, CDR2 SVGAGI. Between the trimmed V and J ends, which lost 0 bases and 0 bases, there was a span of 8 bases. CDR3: CASSYSGSLNTEAFF. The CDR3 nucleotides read TGTGCCAGCAGTTACTCGGGCAGTTTGAACACTGAAGCTTTCTTT.

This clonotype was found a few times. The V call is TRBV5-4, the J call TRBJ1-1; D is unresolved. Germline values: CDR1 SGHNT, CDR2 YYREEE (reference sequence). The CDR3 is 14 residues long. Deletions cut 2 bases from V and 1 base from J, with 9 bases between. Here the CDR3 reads CASSFGGPNTEAFF. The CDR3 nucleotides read TGTGCCAGCAGCTTCGGCGGCCCGAACACTGAAGCTTTCTTT.

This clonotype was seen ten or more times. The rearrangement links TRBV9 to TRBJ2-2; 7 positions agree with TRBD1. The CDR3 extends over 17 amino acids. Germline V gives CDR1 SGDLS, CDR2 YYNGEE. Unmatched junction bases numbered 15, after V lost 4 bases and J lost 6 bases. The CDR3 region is CASSTRQGVFGAGELFF. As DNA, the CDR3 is TGTGCCAGCAGCACAAGACAGGGCGTGTTTGGCGCCGGGGAGCTGTTTTTT.

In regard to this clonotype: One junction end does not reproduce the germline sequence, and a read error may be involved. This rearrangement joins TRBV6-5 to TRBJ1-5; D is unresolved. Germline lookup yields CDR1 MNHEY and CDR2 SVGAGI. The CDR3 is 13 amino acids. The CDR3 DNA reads TGTGCCAGCAGTAAGAGATGGGATCAACCCCAGCATTTT. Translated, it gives CASSKRWDQPQHF.

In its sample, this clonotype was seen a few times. The CDR3 sequence is CSATDPTGGNQPQHF. CDR3 DNA: TGCAGTGCCACAGATCCAACAGGGGGAAATCAGCCCCAGCATTTT. The rearrangement links TRBV20-1 to TRBJ1-5; 8 nucleotides align to TRBD1. Germline V gives CDR1 DFQATT, CDR2 SNEGSKA (reference sequence). Germline trimming cut 6 bases from V and 4 bases from J; bases unmatched to any gene: 11. The CDR3 runs to 15 residues.

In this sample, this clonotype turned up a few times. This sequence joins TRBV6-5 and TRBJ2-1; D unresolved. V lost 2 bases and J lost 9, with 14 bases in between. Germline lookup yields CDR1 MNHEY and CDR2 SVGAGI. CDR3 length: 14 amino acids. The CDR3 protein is CASSYGHIIGEQFF. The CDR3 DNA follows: TGTGCCAGCAGTTACGGGCACATCATAGGTGAGCAGTTCTTC.